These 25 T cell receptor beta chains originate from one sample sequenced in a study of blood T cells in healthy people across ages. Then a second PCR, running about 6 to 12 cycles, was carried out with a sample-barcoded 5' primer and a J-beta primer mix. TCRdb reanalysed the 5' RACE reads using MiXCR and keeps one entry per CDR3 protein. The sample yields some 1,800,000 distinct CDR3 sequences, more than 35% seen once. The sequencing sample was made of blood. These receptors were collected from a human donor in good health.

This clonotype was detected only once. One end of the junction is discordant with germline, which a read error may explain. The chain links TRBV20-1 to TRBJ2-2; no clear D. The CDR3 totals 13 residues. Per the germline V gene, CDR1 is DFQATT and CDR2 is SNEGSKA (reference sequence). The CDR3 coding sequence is TGCAGTGCGAGAGACCGACGGATCGGGGAGCTGTTTTTT. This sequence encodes CSARDRRIGELFF.

The CDR3 DNA reads as TGTGCTAGTGAGGCCTGGGACAGGGGACTTGGGGAGCAGTACTTC. Translating gives CASEAWDRGLGEQYF. The V call is TRBV12-5, the J call TRBJ2-4; the match to TRBD1 covers 10 bases. The CDR3 runs to 15 residues. Germline V lookup: CDR1 LGHNT, CDR2 FRNRAP. Losses at the gene ends were 7 bases for V and 13 bases for J; bases not matched to a gene: 16. Together with reference TRBV12-5 and TRBJ2-4, the CDR3 gives the full variable domain: DARVTQTPRHKVTEMGQEVTMRCQPILGHNTVFWYRQTMMQGLELLAYFRNRAPLDDSGMPKDRFSAEMPDATLATLKIQPSEPRDSAVYFCASEAWDRGLGEQYFGAGTRLSVL.

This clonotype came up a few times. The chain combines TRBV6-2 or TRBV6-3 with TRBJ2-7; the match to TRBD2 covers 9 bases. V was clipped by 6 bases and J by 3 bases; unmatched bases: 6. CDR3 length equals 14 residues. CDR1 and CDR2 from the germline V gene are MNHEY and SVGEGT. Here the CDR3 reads CASRESSGVYEQYF. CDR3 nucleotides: TGTGCCAGCAGAGAGTCTAGCGGGGTCTACGAGCAGTACTTC.

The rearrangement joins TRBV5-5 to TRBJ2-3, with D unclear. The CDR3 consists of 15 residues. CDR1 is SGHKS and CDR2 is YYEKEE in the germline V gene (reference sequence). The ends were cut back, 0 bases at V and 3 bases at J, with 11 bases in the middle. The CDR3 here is CASSLEATFTDTQYF. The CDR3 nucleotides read TGTGCCAGCAGCTTGGAAGCGACGTTTACAGATACGCAGTATTTT.

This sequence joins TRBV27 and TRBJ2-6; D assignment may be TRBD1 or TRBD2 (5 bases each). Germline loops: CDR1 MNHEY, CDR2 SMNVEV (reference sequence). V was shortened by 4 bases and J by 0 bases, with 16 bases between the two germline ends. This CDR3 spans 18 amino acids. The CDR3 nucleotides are TGTGCCAGCAGTTCCCTCCGGGACCGCCACTCTGGGGCCAACGTCCTGACTTTC. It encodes CASSSLRDRHSGANVLTF.

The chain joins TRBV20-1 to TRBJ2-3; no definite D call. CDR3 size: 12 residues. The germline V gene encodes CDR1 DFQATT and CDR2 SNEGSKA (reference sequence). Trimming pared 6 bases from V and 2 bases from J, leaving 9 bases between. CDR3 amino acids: CSAPDFTDTQYF. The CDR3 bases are TGCAGTGCCCCTGACTTCACAGATACGCAGTATTTT.

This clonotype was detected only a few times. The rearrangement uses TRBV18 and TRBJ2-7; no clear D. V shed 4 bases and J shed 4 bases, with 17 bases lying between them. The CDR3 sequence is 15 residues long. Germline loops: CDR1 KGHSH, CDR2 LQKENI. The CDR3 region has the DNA TGTGCCAGCTCACAGACCGGCGGTCCCGCTTACGAGCAGTACTTC. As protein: CASSQTGGPAYEQYF.

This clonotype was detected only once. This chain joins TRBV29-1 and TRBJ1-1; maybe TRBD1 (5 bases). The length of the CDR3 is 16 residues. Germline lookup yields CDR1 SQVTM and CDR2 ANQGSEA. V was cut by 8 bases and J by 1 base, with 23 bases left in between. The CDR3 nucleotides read TGCAGCTCCCTCGCCTCCCCAACAGGTCCGAACACTGAAGCTTTCTTT. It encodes CSSLASPTGPNTEAFF. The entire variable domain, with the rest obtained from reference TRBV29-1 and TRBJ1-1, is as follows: SAVISQKPSRDICQRGTSLTIQCQVDSQVTMMFWYRQQPGQSLTLIATANQGSEATYESGFVIDKFPISRPNLTFSTLTVSNMSPEDSSIYLCSSLASPTGPNTEAFFGQGTRLTVV.

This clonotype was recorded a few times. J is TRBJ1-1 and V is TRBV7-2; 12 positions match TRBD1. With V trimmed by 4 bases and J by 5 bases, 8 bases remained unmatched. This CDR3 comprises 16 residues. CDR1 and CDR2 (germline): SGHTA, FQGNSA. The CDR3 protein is CASSSGTGGEMTEAFF. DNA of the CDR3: TGTGCCAGCAGCTCCGGGACAGGGGGCGAAATGACTGAAGCTTTCTTT.

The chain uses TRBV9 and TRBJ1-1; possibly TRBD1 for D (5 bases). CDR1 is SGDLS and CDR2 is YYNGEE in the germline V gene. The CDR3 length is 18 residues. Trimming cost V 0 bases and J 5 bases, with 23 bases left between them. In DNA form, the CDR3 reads TGTGCCAGCAGCGTAGTAGAGGGGATCGGGTTAATTCTTACTGAAGCTTTCTTT. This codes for CASSVVEGIGLILTEAFF. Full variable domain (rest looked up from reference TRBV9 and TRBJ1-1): DSGVTQTPKHLITATGQRVTLRCSPRSGDLSVYWYQQSLDQGLQFLIQYYNGEERAKGNILERFSAQQFPDLHSELNLSSLELGDSALYFCASSVVEGIGLILTEAFFGQGTRLTVV.

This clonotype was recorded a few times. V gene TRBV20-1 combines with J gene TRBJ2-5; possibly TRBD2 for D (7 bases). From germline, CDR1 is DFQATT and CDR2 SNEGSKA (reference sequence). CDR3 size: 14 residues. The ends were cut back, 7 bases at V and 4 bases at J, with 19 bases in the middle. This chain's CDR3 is CSGEGVSSRETQYF. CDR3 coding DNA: TGCAGTGGGGAGGGGGTATCGTCACGAGAGACCCAGTACTTC.

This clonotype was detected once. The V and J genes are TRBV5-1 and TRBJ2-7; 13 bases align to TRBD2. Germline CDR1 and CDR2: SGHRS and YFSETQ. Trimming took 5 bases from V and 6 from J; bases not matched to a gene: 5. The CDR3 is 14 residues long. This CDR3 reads CASRTGTSGVEQYF. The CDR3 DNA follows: TGCGCCAGCAGGACCGGGACTAGCGGGGTCGAGCAGTACTTC. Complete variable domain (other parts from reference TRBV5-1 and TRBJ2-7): KAGVTQTPRYLIKTRGQQVTLSCSPISGHRSVSWYQQTPGQGLQFLFEYFSETQRNKGNFPGRFSGRQFSNSRSEMNVSTLELGDSALYLCASRTGTSGVEQYFGPGTRLTVT.

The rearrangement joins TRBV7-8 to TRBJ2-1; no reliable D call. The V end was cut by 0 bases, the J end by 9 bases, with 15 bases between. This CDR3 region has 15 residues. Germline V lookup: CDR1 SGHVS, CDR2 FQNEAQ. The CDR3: CASSLARFVLGEQFF. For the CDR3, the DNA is TGTGCCAGCAGCTTAGCTCGGTTTGTATTGGGTGAGCAGTTCTTC.

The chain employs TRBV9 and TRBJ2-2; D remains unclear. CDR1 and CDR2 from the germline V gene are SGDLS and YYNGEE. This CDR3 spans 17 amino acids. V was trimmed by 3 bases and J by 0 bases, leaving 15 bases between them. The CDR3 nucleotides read TGTGCCAGCAGCGACGGTGGCAGACCAACGAACACCGGGGAGCTGTTTTTT. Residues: CASSDGGRPTNTGELFF.

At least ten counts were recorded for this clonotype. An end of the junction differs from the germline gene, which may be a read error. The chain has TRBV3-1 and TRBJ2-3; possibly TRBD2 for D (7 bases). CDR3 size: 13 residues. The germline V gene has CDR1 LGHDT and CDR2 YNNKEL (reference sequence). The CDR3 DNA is TGCGCCAGCAGCCAAGGGGGGGCAGATACGCAGTATTTT. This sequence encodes CASSQGGADTQYF.

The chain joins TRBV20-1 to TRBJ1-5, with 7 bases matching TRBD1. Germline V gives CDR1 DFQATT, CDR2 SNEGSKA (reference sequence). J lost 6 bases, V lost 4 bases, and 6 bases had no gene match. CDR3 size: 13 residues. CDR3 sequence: CSAIAGGRQPQHF. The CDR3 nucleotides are TGCAGTGCTATTGCAGGGGGACGTCAGCCCCAGCATTTT.

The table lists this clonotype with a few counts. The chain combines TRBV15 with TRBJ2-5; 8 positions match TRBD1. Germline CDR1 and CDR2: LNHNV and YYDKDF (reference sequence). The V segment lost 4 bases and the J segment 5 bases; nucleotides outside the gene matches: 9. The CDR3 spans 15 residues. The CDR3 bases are TGTGCCACCAGCAATAGGCACAGGGGGAGGGAGACCCAGTACTTC. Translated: CATSNRHRGRETQYF.

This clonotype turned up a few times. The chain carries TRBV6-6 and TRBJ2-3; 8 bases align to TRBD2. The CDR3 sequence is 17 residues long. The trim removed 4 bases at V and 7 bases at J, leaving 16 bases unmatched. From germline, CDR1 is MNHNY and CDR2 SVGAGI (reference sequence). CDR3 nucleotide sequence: TGTGCCAGCAGTTCTTCCAGACTAGCGATGATCCTACATACGCAGTATTTT. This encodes CASSSSRLAMILHTQYF.

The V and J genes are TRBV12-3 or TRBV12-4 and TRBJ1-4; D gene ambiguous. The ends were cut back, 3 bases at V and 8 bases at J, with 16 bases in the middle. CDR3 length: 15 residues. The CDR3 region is CASSLTIGDSEKLFF. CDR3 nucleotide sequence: TGTGCCAGCAGTTTGACAATAGGCGATTCGGAAAAACTGTTTTTT.

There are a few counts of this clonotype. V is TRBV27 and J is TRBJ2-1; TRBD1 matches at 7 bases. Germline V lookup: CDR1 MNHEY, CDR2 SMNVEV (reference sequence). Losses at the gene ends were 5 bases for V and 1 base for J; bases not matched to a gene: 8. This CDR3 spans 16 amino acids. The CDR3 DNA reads TGTGCCAGCAGTCCCGACAGGGTCCCTTCCTACAATGAGCAGTTCTTC. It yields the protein CASSPDRVPSYNEQFF.

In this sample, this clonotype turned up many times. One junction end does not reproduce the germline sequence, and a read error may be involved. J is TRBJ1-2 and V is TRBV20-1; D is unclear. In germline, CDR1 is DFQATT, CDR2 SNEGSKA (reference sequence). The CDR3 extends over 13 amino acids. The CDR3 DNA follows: TGCAGTGCCCCAGCGGATAATAACGATGGCTACACCTTC. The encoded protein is CSAPADNNDGYTF.

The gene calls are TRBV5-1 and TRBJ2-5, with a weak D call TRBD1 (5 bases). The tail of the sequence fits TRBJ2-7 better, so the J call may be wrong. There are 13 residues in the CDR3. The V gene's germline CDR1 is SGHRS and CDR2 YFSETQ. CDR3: CASKRGPEDEQYF. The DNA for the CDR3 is TGCGCCAGCAAAAGGGGCCCCGAAGACGAGCAGTACTTC.

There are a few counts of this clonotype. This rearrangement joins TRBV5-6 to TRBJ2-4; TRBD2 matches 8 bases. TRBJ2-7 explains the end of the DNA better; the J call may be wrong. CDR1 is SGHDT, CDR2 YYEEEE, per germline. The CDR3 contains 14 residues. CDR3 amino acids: CASSFAGGPVEQYF. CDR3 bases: TGTGCCAGCAGCTTTGCGGGGGGCCCTGTCGAGCAGTACTTC.

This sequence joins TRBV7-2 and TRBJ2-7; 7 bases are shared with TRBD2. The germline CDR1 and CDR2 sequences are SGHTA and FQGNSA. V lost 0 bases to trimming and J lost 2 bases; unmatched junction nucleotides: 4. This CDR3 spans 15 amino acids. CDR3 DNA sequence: TGTGCCAGCAGCTTAGCGCCGGGACTAACCTACGAGCAGTACTTC. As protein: CASSLAPGLTYEQYF.

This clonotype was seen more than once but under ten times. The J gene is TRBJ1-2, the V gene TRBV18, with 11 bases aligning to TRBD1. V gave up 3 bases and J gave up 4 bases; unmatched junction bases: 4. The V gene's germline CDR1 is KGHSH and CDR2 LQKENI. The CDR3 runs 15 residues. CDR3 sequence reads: CASSPGQGDGYGYTF. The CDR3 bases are TGTGCCAGCTCACCGGGACAGGGGGACGGCTATGGCTACACCTTC.